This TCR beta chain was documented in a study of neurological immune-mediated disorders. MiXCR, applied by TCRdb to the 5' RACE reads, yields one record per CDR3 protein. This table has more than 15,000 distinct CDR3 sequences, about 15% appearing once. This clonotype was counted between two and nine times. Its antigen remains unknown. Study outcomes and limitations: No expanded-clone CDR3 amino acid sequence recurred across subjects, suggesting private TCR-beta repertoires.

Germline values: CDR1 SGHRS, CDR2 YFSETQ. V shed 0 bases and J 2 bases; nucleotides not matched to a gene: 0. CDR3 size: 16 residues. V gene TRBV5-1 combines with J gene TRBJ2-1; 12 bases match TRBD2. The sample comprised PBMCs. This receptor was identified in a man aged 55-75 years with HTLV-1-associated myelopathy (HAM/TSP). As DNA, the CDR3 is TGCGCCAGCAGCTTGGCTAGCGGGGGGGCCTACAATGAGCAGTTCTTC. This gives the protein CASSLASGGAYNEQFF.